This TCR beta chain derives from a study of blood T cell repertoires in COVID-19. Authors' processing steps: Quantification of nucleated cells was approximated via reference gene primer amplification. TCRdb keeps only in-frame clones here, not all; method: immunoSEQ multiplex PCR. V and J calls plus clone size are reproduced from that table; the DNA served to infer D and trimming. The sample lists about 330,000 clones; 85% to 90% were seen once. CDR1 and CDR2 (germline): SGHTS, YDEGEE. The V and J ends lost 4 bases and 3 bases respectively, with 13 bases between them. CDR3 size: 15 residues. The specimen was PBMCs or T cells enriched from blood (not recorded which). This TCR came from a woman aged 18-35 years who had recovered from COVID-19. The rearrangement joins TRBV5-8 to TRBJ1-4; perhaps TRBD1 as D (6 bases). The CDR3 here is CASSLIGGSNEKLFF. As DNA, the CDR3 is TGTGCCAGCAGCCTTATTGGGGGCTCTAATGAAAAACTGTTTTTT. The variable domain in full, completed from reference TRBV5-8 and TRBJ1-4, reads EAGVTQSPTHLIKTRGQQATLRCSPISGHTSVYWYQQALGLGLQFLLWYDEGEERNRGNFPPRFSGRQFPNYSSELNVNALELEDSALYLCASSLIGGSNEKLFFGSGTQLSVL.